The TCR beta chain described here comes from a study of blood T cell repertoires in COVID-19. Looking at the study overall: Material from acute and convalescent COVID-19 was sourced from the United States, Italy and Spain.

The Seattle patients joined while their infection was active and were tracked longitudinally afterward. Clones were read by immunoSEQ multiplex PCR, and TCRdb kept only the in-frame ones, dropping some. The table includes some 360,000 clones, about 87% detected once. With 5 bases clipped from V and 8 bases from J, the junction kept 8 bases outside the gene matches. The CDR3 sequence is 15 residues long. Germline lookup yields CDR1 KGHSH and CDR2 LQKENI. The sequence derives from an older woman with COVID-19, enrolled during active disease. The sequenced material came from peripheral blood. V and J are TRBV18 and TRBJ1-4, with 10 nucleotides matching TRBD1. DNA for the CDR3: TGTGCCAGCTCAGAGCGACAGGGGGCGTGGGAAAAACTGTTTTTT. This translates into CASSERQGAWEKLFF.